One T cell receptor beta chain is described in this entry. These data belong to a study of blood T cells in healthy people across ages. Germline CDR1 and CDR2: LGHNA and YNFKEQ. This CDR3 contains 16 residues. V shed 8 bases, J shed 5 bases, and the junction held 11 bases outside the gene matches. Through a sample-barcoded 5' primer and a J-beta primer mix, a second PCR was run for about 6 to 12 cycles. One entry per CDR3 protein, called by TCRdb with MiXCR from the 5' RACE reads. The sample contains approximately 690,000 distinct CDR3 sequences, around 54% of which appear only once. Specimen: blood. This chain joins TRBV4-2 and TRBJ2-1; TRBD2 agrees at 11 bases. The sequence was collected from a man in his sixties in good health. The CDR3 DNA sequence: TGTGCCAGCGGTATCTTCCTAGCGGGGGGCGACAATGAGCAGTTCTTC. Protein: CASGIFLAGGDNEQFF.